This TCR beta chain was captured in a study of human T cells and chemical hapten exposure. Turning to the study itself: The variation in per-sample TCR yields arose mainly from small differences in pooled library volumes.

The time point: patch test 3, about 24 weeks after DPC sensitization. Sample treatment: therapeutic diphenylcyclopropenone sensitization with weekly scalp DPC. It was unfractionated whole blood from which total RNA was extracted. MiXCR, applied by TCRdb to the RACE reads, yields one record per CDR3 protein. This table holds around 40,000 distinct CDR3 sequences, over 9.5% found once. Trimming cost V 5 bases and J 4 bases; bases outside gene matches: 12. The CDR3 runs to 17 residues. As to this clonotype: Its antigen is undetermined.

The study's findings and limits: Expanded TCRs grouped into significantly more large CDR3 similarity clusters than controls produced.

V is TRBV12-3 or TRBV12-4 and J is TRBJ2-1; 9 nucleotides align to TRBD2. The sequence was collected from a woman in her thirties or forties with alopecia areata. Some clones in this sample may be carry-over from other donors' samples. The sample here was whole blood, taken in connection with sensitization to the hapten diphenylcyclopropenone (DPC). The CDR3 DNA reads as TGTGCCAGCAGTCGCCTCCTAGCGGGGCCGCCTTACAATGAGCAGTTCTTC. It encodes CASSRLLAGPPYNEQFF.